These T cell receptor beta chains were read from a single sample in a study of T cells expressing NK-cell markers. From its re-call of the 5' RACE reads, TCRdb lists each CDR3 protein once, without DNA. The sample spans roughly 180,000 distinct CDR3 sequences; the ten largest clones claim roughly 21%. The sample was blood T cells: a sorted CD56 or NKG2C T cell subset, CD4+ or CD8+ T cells, or bulk PBMC T cells (not recorded which). The receptors come from a man between 18 and 69 years old in good health. The CDR3 runs from the conserved cysteine through the conserved F or W.

CDR3 protein,J gene,V gene
CSATRTGHPYEQYF,TRBJ2-7,TRBV20-1
CASSLAPGQIHHF,TRBJ1-6,TRBV5-1
CASSDFGDRVAEQFF,TRBJ2-1,TRBV2
CASSYPGQTTNYGYTF,TRBJ1-2,TRBV6-2/TRBV6-3
CASSSVGQGVTDTQYF,TRBJ2-3,TRBV5-5
CASSATSDPDTQYF,TRBJ2-3,TRBV6-1
CASGTSGNEQFF,TRBJ2-1,TRBV7-8
CASSLVGDGYTF,TRBJ1-2,TRBV7-4
CASSNRDRGISGELFF,TRBJ2-2,TRBV5-1
CASSEGAEMAYTF,TRBJ1-2,TRBV2
CASSLGESNYNEQFF,TRBJ2-1,TRBV5-4
CASSLVGPGSVNEQFF,TRBJ2-1,TRBV7-3
CASSTPGTGGMNTEAFF,TRBJ1-1,TRBV7-9
CATSDPTERGTDHYNEQFF,TRBJ2-1,TRBV24-1
CASQRGISTEAFF,TRBJ1-1,TRBV5-5
CASSLTNTASYEQYF,TRBJ2-7,TRBV7-9
CASSYPTPGAGLGTQYF,TRBJ2-5,TRBV6-2/TRBV6-3
CASRARSGKDDYGYTF,TRBJ1-2,TRBV9
CSARGGADTEAFF,TRBJ1-1,TRBV20-1
CSARAGQGDYEQYF,TRBJ2-7,TRBV20-1
CASSQRVGGVGDTQYF,TRBJ2-3,TRBV3-1
CSAREAGGTYNEQFF,TRBJ2-1,TRBV20-1
CASSPDRGRAEAFF,TRBJ1-1,TRBV3-1
CASSLRRVFNEQFF,TRBJ2-1,TRBV11-1
CASSFTVRHLGQVIYEQYF,TRBJ2-7,TRBV5-1
CASSESIGYTF,TRBJ1-2,TRBV25-1
CAISESAGGIGTDTQYF,TRBJ2-3,TRBV10-3
CSASPPGLRYF,TRBJ2-5,TRBV20-1
CASSSHPENTEAFF,TRBJ1-1,TRBV9
CASRGDWNQPQHF,TRBJ1-5,TRBV6-1
CASSYETGSSYEQYF,TRBJ2-7,TRBV4-2
CASSPGTNTEAFF,TRBJ1-1,TRBV12-3/TRBV12-4
CSARDDDVRVSSGANVLTF,TRBJ2-6,TRBV20-1
CASSSALGATLSNTEAFF,TRBJ1-1,TRBV5-6
CASSQDIGVNTEAFF,TRBJ1-1,TRBV4-1
CSAREGAENQPQHF,TRBJ1-5,TRBV20-1
CASSLEAGTQYF,TRBJ2-3,TRBV5-1
CASTTGSPEAFF,TRBJ1-1,TRBV19
CASSQEVRGRMYDAYNEQFF,TRBJ2-1,TRBV4-2
CASSQVVSWETQYF,TRBJ2-5,TRBV3-1
CASSLTPGANVLTF,TRBJ2-6,TRBV7-3
CASSFEDRDYNEQFF,TRBJ2-1,TRBV7-6